Each of the 10 T cell receptor beta chains below was sequenced from the same sample in a study of blood T cells in healthy people across ages. Through a sample-barcoded 5' primer and a J-beta primer mix, a second PCR was run for about 7 to 12 cycles. TCRdb re-called the 5' RACE reads with MiXCR, one entry per CDR3 protein. The sample holds some 760,000 distinct CDR3 sequences, around 25% seen once. These data were also filed under a second study, of T cells of mothers and their children.

What was sequenced was blood. The origin of the receptors is a boy aged 5 to 17 in good health.

The chain is built from TRBV7-2 and TRBJ1-1; 8 bases are shared with TRBD1. The V and J ends lost 5 bases and 2 bases, in that order; junction bases with no gene match: 7. CDR1 SGHTA and CDR2 FQGNSA come from the germline V gene. The CDR3 is made up of 15 amino acids. As DNA, the CDR3 is TGTGCCAGCAGCGTGGTACAGGGGGGAAACACTGAAGCTTTCTTT. This sequence encodes CASSVVQGGNTEAFF.

The table lists this clonotype with a few counts. The chain is built from TRBV28 and TRBJ2-3, with D perhaps being TRBD1 or TRBD2 (5 bases each). V was pared by 8 bases and J by 4 bases, with 19 bases between. The germline V gene encodes CDR1 MDHEN and CDR2 SYDVKM. The CDR3 has 15 residues. The CDR3 DNA follows: TGTGCCAGCTCCAAGGGGCTAGCTAGCCCAGATACGCAGTATTTT. Its translation: CASSKGLASPDTQYF.

The sample holds a few counts of this clonotype. CDR3 nucleotides: TGTGCCAGCAGCTTAGGACAGGGTGTAGGAGAGACCCAGTACTTC. The encoded protein is CASSLGQGVGETQYF. The chain combines TRBV7-2 with TRBJ2-5; TRBD1 agrees at 7 bases. CDR3 length equals 15 residues. Trimming removed 1 base from V and 4 bases from J; junction bases left unmatched: 6. The germline V gene encodes CDR1 SGHTA and CDR2 FQGNSA.

V usage is TRBV24-1 and J usage is TRBJ2-1; D is unresolved. CDR1 and CDR2 from the germline V gene are KGHDR and SFDVKD. This CDR3 contains 14 residues. The V and J ends lost 3 bases and 0 bases respectively, with 5 bases between them. The chain's CDR3 is CATSDQPSYNEQFF. In nucleotides, the CDR3 is TGTGCCACCAGTGATCAGCCCTCCTACAATGAGCAGTTCTTC.

This clonotype was picked up a small number of times. This chain joins TRBV7-9 and TRBJ1-5, with D possibly matching TRBD1 (5 bases). CDR1 SEHNR and CDR2 FQNEAQ come from the germline V gene (reference sequence). Trimming cost V 7 bases and J 7 bases, with 20 bases left between them. This CDR3 has 15 residues. The CDR3, as DNA: TGTGCCAGCACCCCGTTGGGAGGGGAATGGCAGCCCCAGCATTTT. It encodes CASTPLGGEWQPQHF.

The rearrangement links TRBV4-3 to TRBJ2-7; D not certain. Germline loops: CDR1 LGHNA, CDR2 YSLEER. The CDR3 is 15 amino acids. V was shortened by 0 bases and J by 2 bases, with 11 bases between the two germline ends. This CDR3 reads CASSQDEARTYEQYF. Written as DNA, the CDR3 is TGCGCCAGCAGCCAAGATGAGGCCAGGACCTACGAGCAGTACTTC.

The sample holds a few counts of this clonotype. The rearrangement joins TRBV29-1 to TRBJ2-1; 12 nucleotides match TRBD2. V was clipped by 8 bases and J by 0 bases; unmatched bases: 17. This CDR3 comprises 19 residues. CDR1 is SQVTM, CDR2 ANQGSEA, per germline. The CDR3 nucleotides are TGCAGCCCTCTTGGGGGGACTAGCGGGCGATACTTCTCCTACAATGAGCAGTTCTTC. Protein sequence: CSPLGGTSGRYFSYNEQFF.

The chain carries TRBV4-3 and TRBJ1-2, with D possibly being TRBD1 (6 bases). The V end lost 0 bases, the J end lost 0 bases, and 17 bases lay between the germline ends. Germline V gene data show CDR1 as LGHNA and CDR2 as YSLEER. The CDR3 is made up of 18 amino acids. The CDR3 DNA sequence: TGCGCCAGCAGCCAAGAGGATTCGGGGGGCCTGGCTAACTATGGCTACACCTTC. It translates to CASSQEDSGGLANYGYTF.

This chain joins TRBV28 and TRBJ2-7; 7 bases are a match to TRBD1. The V gene's germline CDR1 is MDHEN and CDR2 SYDVKM. V shed 1 base and J 7 bases; nucleotides not matched to a gene: 7. The CDR3 loop spans 14 amino acids. The CDR3: CASSLLGQPPEQYF. CDR3 DNA: TGTGCCAGCAGTTTATTGGGACAGCCTCCGGAGCAGTACTTC.

The CDR3 sequence is CASSARLAGSYEQYF. The CDR3 DNA reads TGCGCCAGCAGCGCCCGACTAGCGGGGTCCTACGAGCAGTACTTC. V usage is TRBV4-3 and J usage is TRBJ2-7; 11 nucleotides match TRBD2. Germline loops: CDR1 LGHNA, CDR2 YSLEER. The CDR3 extends over 15 amino acids. The V and J ends lost 5 bases and 1 base, in that order; junction bases with no gene match: 4.